In this sample, the clone carrying this T cell receptor beta chain turned up a few times. Its target is unknown. Libraries were prepared by immunoSEQ multiplex PCR; TCRdb keeps only in-frame clonotypes and omits some of them. Of 100,000 to 120,000 clones in the sample, around 90% were seen once. The data are from a study of cytomegalovirus exposure and HLA in healthy donors. Study at large: In a later analysis, it was reported that the 110 or so validation repertoires had been produced on the same platform as the roughly 700 repertoires belonging to the first cohort. Study-level points and caveats: For most TCR sequences rarity was the rule, although some public TCRs occurred in many donors. Per published reports, the classifier diagnosed cytomegalovirus status with high specificity and sensitivity.

V lost 3 bases to trimming and J lost 8 bases, with 13 bases between them. The CDR3 is 13 amino acids. In germline, CDR1 is SGHTA, CDR2 FQGNSA. The rearrangement uses TRBV7-2 and TRBJ1-2; D may be TRBD1 (6 bases). Sequencing was done on a sample of PBMCs. The origin of this receptor is a woman aged 18-30 years in good health and CMV-seronegative. As DNA, the CDR3 is TGTGCCAGCAGCTTTCCCTCAGGGGCGGGCTACACCTTC. It encodes CASSFPSGAGYTF.